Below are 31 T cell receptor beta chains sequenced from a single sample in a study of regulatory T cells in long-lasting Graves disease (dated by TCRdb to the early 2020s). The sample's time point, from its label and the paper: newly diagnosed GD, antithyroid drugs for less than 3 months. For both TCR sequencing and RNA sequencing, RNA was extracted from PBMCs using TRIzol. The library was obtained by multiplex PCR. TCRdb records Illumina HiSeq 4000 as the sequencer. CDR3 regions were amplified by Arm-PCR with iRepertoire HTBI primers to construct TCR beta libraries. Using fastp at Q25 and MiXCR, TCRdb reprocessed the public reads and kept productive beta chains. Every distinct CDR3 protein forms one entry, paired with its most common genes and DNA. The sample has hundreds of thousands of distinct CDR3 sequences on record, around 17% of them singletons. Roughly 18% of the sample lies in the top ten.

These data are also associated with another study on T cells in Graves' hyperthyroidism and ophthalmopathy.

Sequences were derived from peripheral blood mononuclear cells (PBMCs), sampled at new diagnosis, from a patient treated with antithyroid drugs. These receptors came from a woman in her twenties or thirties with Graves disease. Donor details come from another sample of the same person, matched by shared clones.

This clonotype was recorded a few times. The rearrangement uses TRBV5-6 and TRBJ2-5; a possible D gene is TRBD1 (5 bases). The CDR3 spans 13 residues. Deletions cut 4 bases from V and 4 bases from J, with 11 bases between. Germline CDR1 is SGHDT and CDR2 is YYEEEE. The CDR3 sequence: CASSLLTGETQYF. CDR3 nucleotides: TGTGCCAGCAGCCTTCTAACAGGAGAGACCCAGTACTTC.

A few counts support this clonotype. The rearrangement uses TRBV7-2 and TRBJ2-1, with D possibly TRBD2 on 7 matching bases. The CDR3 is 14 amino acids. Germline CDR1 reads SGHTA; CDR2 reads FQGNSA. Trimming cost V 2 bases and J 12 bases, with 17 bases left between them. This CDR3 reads CASSLSAGQTGQFF. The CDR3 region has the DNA TGTGCCAGCAGCTTATCAGCGGGACAAACGGGGCAGTTCTTC.

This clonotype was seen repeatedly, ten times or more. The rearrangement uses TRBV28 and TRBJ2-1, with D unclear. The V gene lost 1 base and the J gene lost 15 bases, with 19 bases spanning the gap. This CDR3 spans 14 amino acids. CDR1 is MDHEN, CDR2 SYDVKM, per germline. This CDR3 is CASSLFNGRVVPFF. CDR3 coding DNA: TGTGCCAGCAGTTTATTCAATGGCCGGGTCGTACCGTTCTTC.

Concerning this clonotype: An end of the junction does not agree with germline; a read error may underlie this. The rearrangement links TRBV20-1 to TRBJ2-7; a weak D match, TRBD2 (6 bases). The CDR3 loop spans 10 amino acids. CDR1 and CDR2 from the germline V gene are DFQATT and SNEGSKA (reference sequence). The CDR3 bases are TGCAGTGCTAGCCGGGAGTGGGTTGAGTTC. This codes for CSASREWVEF.

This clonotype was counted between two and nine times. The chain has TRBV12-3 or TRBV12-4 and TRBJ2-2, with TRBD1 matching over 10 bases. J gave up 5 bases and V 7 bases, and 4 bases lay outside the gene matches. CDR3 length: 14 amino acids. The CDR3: CASMRTGGTGELFF. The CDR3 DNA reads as TGTGCCAGCATGAGGACAGGGGGTACCGGGGAGCTGTTTTTT.

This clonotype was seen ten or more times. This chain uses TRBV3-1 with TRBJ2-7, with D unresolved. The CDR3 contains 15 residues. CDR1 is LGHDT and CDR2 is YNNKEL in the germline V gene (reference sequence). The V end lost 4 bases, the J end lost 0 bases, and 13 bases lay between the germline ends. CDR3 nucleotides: TGTGCCAGCAGCCTCAACCCAGATATCTCCTACGAGCAGTACTTC. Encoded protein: CASSLNPDISYEQYF.

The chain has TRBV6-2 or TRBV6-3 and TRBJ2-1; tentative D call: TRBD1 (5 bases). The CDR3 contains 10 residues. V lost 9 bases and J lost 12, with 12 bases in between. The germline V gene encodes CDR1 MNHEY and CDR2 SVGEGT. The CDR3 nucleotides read TGTGCCAGTTCCGAGACAGCGCAGTTCTTC. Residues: CASSETAQFF.

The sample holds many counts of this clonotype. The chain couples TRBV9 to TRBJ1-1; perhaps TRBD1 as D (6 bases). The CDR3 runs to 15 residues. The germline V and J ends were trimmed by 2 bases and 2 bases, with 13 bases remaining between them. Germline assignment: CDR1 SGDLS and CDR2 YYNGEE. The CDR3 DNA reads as TGTGCCAGCAGCGTGACAGGCTGGGGAAACACTGAAGCTTTCTTT. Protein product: CASSVTGWGNTEAFF.

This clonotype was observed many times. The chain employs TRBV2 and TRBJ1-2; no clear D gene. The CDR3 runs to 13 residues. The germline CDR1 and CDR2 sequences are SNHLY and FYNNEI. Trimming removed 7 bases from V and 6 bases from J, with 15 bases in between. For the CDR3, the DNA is TGTGCCAGCAAGGTTTCGGGATCTGATGGCTACACCTTC. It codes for CASKVSGSDGYTF. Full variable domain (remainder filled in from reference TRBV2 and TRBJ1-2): EPEVTQTPSHQVTQMGQEVILRCVPISNHLYFYWYRQILGQKVEFLVSFYNNEISEKSEIFDDQFSVERPDGSNFTLKIRSTKLEDSAMYFCASKVSGSDGYTFGSGTRLTVV.

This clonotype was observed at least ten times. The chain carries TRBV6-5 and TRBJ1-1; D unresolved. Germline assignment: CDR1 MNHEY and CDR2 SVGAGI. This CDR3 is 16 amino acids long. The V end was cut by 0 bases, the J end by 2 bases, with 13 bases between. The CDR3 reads CASSYSQETFNTEAFF. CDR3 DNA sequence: TGTGCCAGCAGTTACTCCCAGGAAACTTTTAACACTGAAGCTTTCTTT.

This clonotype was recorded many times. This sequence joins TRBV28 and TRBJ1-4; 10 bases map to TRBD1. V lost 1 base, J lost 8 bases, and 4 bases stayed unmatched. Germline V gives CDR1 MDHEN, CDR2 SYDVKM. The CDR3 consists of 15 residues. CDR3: CASSLSGQGMEKLFF. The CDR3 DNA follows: TGTGCCAGCAGTTTATCGGGACAGGGGATGGAAAAACTGTTTTTT.

The CDR3 region is CASRDGGPNTGELFF. As DNA, the CDR3 is TGTGCCAGCAGGGATGGGGGGCCTAACACCGGGGAGCTGTTTTTT. The chain has TRBV28 and TRBJ2-2; D is tentatively TRBD1 or TRBD2 (6 bases each). V lost 6 bases, J lost 2 bases, and 13 bases lay in between. The CDR3 is made up of 15 amino acids. CDR1 and CDR2 (germline): MDHEN, SYDVKM.

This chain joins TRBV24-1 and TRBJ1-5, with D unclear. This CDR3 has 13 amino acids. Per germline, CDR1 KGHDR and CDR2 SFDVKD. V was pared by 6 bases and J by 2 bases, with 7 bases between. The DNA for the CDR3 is TGTGCCACCAGTAGTATTGGCAATCAGCCCCAGCATTTT. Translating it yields CATSSIGNQPQHF.

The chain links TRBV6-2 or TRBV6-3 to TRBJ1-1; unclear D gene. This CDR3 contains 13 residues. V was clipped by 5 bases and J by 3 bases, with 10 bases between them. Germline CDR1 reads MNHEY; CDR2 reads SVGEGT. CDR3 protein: CASSEPDYTEAFF. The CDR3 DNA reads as TGTGCCAGCAGTGAACCTGATTACACTGAAGCTTTCTTT.

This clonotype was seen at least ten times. CDR3 loop: CASSRLEPGQGNGGNQPQHF. The CDR3 DNA is TGTGCCAGCAGTCGCTTAGAACCGGGACAGGGAAATGGGGGCAATCAGCCCCAGCATTTT. The chain employs TRBV27 and TRBJ1-5, with 9 positions matching TRBD1. This CDR3 comprises 20 residues. Losses at the gene ends were 5 bases for V and 2 bases for J; bases not matched to a gene: 19. Germline CDR1 and CDR2: MNHEY and SMNVEV (reference sequence).

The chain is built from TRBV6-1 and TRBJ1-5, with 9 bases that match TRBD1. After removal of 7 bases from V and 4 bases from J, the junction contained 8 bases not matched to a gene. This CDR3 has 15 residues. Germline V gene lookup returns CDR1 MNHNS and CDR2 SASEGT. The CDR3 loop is CASIKDRGTNQPQHF. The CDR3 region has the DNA TGTGCCAGCATCAAGGACAGGGGCACTAATCAGCCCCAGCATTTT.

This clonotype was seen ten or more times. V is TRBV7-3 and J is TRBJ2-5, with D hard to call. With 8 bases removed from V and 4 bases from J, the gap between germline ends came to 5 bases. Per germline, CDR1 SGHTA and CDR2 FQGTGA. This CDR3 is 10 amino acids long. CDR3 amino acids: CASCPETQYF. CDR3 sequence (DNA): TGTGCCAGCTGCCCAGAGACCCAGTACTTC.

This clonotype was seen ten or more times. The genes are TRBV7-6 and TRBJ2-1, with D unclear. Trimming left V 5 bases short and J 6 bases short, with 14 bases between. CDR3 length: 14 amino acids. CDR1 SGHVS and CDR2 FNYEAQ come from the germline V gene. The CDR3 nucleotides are TGTGCCAGCAGCCTCCTGGCTGGCGTCAATGAGCAGTTCTTC. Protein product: CASSLLAGVNEQFF.

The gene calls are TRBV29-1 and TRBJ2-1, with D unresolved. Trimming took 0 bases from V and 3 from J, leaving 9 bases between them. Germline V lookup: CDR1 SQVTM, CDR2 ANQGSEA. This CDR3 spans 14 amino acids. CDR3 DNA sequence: TGCAGCGTTGAAGATCTCGCAGGCTACAATGAGCAGTTCTTC. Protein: CSVEDLAGYNEQFF.

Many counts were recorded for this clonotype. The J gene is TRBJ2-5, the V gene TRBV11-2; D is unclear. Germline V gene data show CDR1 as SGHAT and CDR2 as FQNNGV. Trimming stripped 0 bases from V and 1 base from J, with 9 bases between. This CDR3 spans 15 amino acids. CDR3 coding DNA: TGTGCCAGCAGCTTAGATCCAGGTAGCCAAGAGACCCAGTACTTC. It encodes CASSLDPGSQETQYF.

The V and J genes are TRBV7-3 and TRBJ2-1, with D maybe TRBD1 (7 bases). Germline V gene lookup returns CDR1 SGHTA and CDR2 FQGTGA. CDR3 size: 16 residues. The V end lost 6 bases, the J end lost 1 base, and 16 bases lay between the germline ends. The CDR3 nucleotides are TGTGCCAGCAGTCCAGGGGGAGGAGGGTCCTACAATGAGCAGTTCTTC. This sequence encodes CASSPGGGGSYNEQFF. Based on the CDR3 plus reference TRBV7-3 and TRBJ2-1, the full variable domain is GAGVSQTPSNKVTEKGKYVELRCDPISGHTALYWYRQSLGQGPEFLIYFQGTGAADDSGLPNDRFFAVRPEGSVSTLKIQRTERGDSAVYLCASSPGGGGSYNEQFFGPGTRLTVL.

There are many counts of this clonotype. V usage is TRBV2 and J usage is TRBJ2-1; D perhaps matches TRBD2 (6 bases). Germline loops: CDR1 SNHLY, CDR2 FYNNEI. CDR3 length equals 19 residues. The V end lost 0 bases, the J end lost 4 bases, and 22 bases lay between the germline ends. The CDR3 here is CASSEAGKAGRLIYNEQFF. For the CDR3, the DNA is TGTGCCAGCAGTGAAGCGGGAAAGGCGGGACGCCTTATTTACAATGAGCAGTTCTTC.

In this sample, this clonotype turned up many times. The CDR3 DNA reads TGTGCCAGCACGGGAGATAGGTCTTGGGAAAAACTGTTTTTT. Protein: CASTGDRSWEKLFF. The genes are TRBV28 and TRBJ1-4; D is undetermined. With 7 bases removed from V and 8 bases from J, the gap between germline ends came to 17 bases. Germline CDR1 is MDHEN and CDR2 is SYDVKM. The CDR3 has 14 residues.

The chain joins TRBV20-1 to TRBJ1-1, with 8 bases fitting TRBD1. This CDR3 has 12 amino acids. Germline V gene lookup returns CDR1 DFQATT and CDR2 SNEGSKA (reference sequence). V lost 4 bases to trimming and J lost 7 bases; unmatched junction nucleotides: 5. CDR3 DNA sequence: TGCAGTGCTACAGGGGGCGCGAGTGAAGCTTTCTTT. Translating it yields CSATGGASEAFF.

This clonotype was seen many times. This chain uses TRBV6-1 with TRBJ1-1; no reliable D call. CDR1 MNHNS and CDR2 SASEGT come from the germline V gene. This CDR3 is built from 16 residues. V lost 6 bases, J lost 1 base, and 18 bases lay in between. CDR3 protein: CASRPIRVGRNTEAFF. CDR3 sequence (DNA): TGTGCCAGCAGGCCCATCCGGGTGGGGAGGAACACTGAAGCTTTCTTT.

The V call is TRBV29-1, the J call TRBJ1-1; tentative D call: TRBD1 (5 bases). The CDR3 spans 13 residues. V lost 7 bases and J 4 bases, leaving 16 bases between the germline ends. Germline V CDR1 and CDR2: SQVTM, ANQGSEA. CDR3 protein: CSGQTVLGTEAFF. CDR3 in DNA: TGCAGCGGACAGACAGTTTTGGGCACTGAAGCTTTCTTT. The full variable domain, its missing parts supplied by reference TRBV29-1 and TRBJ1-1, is SAVISQKPSRDICQRGTSLTIQCQVDSQVTMMFWYRQQPGQSLTLIATANQGSEATYESGFVIDKFPISRPNLTFSTLTVSNMSPEDSSIYLCSGQTVLGTEAFFGQGTRLTVV.

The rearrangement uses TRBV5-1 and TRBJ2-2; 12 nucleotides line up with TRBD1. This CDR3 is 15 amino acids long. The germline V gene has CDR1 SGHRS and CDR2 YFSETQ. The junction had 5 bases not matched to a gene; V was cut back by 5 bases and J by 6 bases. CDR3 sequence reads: CASSLGQGAPGELFF. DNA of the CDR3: TGCGCCAGCAGTCTGGGACAGGGGGCGCCCGGGGAGCTGTTTTTT. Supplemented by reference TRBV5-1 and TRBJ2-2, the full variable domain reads KAGVTQTPRYLIKTRGQQVTLSCSPISGHRSVSWYQQTPGQGLQFLFEYFSETQRNKGNFPGRFSGRQFSNSRSEMNVSTLELGDSALYLCASSLGQGAPGELFFGEGSRLTVL.

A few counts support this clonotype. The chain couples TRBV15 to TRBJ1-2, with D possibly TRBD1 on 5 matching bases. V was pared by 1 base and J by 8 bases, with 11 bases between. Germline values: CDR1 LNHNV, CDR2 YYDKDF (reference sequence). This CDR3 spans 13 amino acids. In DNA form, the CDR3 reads TGTGCCACCAGCAGAGGGGACTCGCGGGGCTACACCTTC. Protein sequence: CATSRGDSRGYTF. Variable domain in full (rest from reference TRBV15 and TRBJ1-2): DAMVIQNPRYQVTQFGKPVTLSCSQTLNHNVMYWYQQKSSQAPKLLFHYYDKDFNNEADTPDNFQSRRPNTSFCFLDIRSPGLGDTAMYLCATSRGDSRGYTFGSGTRLTVV.

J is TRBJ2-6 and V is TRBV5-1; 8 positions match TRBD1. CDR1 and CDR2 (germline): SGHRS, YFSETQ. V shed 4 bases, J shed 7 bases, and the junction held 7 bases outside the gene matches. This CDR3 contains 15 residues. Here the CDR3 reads CASSLDRAGANVLTF. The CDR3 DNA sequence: TGCGCCAGCAGCCTGGACAGGGCGGGAGCCAACGTCCTGACTTTC.

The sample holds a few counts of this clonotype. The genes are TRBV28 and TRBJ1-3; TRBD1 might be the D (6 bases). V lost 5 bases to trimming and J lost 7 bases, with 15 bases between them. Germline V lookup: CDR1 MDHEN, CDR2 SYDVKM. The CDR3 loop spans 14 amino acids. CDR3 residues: CASSVGALGNTIYF. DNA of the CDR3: TGTGCCAGCAGTGTGGGGGCATTAGGGAACACCATATATTTT.

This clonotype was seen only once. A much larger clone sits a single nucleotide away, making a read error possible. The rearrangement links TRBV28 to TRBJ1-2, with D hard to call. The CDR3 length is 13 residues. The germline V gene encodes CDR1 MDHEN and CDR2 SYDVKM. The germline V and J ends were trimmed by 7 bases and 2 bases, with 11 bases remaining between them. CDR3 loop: CASTSVQNYGYTF. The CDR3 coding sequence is TGTGCCAGCACCTCGGTACAGAACTATGGCTACACCTTC.